This passage covers 8 T cell receptor beta chains from one sample sequenced in a study of blood T cell repertoires in COVID-19. Repertoires were generated with immunoSEQ multiplex PCR, while TCRdb's copy carries only in-frame clones and drops some. The table records tens of thousands of clones, approximately 87% of them present only once. Sequences were obtained from peripheral blood. Receptors originate from a man aged 35 to 55 with COVID-19, enrolled during active disease.

V usage is TRBV5-6 and J usage is TRBJ2-7, with D perhaps matching TRBD2 (6 bases). V gave up 4 bases and J gave up 7 bases, with 21 bases separating them. The CDR3 covers 15 residues. Germline lookup yields CDR1 SGHDT and CDR2 YYEEEE. CDR3 coding DNA: TGTGCCAGCAGCCCTATGGCTCCGGGGGTGGGGGAGCAGTACTTC. Translating gives CASSPMAPGVGEQYF.

The rearrangement joins TRBV28 to TRBJ1-5, with D uncertain. Germline V gene data show CDR1 as MDHEN and CDR2 as SYDVKM. The germline V and J ends were trimmed by 6 bases and 0 bases, with 15 bases remaining between them. The CDR3 consists of 16 residues. In DNA form, the CDR3 reads TGTGCCAGCAGGGCTCCTCATCATTATAGCAATCAGCCCCAGCATTTT. Translated, it gives CASRAPHHYSNQPQHF.

This clone was counted a single time. The chain uses TRBV12-3 or TRBV12-4 and TRBJ1-4; D call uncertain. The CDR3 has 12 residues. V lost 3 bases and J 8 bases, leaving 7 bases between the germline ends. Written as DNA, the CDR3 is TGTGCCAGCAGTTTCGAGTCCGAAAAACTGTTTTTT. Residues: CASSFESEKLFF.

The genes are TRBV4-1 and TRBJ2-7; D might be TRBD2 (6 bases). The CDR3 consists of 15 residues. Germline values: CDR1 MGHRA, CDR2 YSYEKL. V lost 4 bases, J lost 0 bases, and 13 bases lay in between. The CDR3 is CASSPNAGSSYEQYF. The CDR3 coding sequence is TGCGCCAGCAGCCCGAACGCGGGGAGCTCCTACGAGCAGTACTTC.

CDR3 protein: CASTPRGPNEKLFF. The CDR3 DNA follows: TGTGCCAGCACCCCGCGGGGGCCTAATGAAAAACTGTTTTTT. The J gene is TRBJ1-4, the V gene TRBV6-5; D might be TRBD1 (6 bases). V dropped 7 bases and J dropped 3 bases, with 12 bases sitting between them. The CDR3 has 14 residues. Germline V CDR1 and CDR2: MNHEY, SVGAGI.

This clone occurred once. The chain recombines TRBV12-3 or TRBV12-4 with TRBJ1-1, with D possibly matching TRBD1 (6 bases). CDR3 size: 13 residues. Trimming took off 3 bases at V and 1 base at J, with 6 bases between the two ends. CDR3 residues: CASSFRGNTEAFF. Written as DNA, the CDR3 is TGTGCCAGCAGTTTCAGGGGGAACACTGAAGCTTTCTTT.

The chain recombines TRBV19 with TRBJ1-5; perhaps TRBD1 as D (6 bases). Germline CDR1 reads LNHDA; CDR2 reads SQIVND (reference sequence). V shed 3 bases and J shed 4 bases, with 16 bases lying between them. The CDR3 extends over 16 amino acids. This CDR3 reads CASSMMGRGGNQPQHF. The CDR3 DNA is TGTGCCAGTAGTATGATGGGCAGGGGAGGGAATCAGCCCCAGCATTTT.

The rearrangement links TRBV12-5 to TRBJ2-7, with 12 bases that match TRBD2. The CDR3 spans 14 residues. Germline V gives CDR1 LGHNT, CDR2 FRNRAP. Germline trimming cut 5 bases from V and 5 bases from J; bases unmatched to any gene: 4. CDR3 coding DNA: TGTGCTAGTGGTCTCGGGACTAGCGGGCACGAGCAGTACTTC. Translating it yields CASGLGTSGHEQYF.